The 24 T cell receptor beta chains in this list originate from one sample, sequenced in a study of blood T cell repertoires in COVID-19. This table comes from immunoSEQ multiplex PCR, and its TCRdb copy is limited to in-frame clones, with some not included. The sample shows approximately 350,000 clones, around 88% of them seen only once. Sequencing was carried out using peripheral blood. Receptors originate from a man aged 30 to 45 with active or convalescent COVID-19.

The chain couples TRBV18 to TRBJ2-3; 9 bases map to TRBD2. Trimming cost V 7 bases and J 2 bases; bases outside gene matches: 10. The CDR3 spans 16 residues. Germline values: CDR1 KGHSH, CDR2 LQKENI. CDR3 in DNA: TGTGCCAGCTACCCTTCTCTAGCGGGGTTCACAGATACGCAGTATTTT. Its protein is CASYPSLAGFTDTQYF. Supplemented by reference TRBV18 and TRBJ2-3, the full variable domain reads NAGVMQNPRHLVRRRGQEARLRCSPMKGHSHVYWYRQLPEEGLKFMVYLQKENIIDESGMPKERFSAEFPKEGPSILRIQQVVRGDSAAYFCASYPSLAGFTDTQYFGPGTRLTVL.

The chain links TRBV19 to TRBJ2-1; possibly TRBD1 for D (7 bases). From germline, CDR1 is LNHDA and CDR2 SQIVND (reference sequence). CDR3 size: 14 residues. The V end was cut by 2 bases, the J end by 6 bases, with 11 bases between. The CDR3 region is CASSIYQGGNEQFF. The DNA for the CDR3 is TGTGCCAGTAGTATATATCAGGGGGGCAATGAGCAGTTCTTC.

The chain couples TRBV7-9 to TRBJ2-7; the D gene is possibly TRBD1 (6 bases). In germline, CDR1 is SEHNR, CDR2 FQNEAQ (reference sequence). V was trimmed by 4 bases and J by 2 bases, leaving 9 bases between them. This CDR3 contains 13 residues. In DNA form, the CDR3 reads TGTGCCAGCAGCTCCCAGGGGCCCTACGAGCAGTACTTC. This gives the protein CASSSQGPYEQYF.

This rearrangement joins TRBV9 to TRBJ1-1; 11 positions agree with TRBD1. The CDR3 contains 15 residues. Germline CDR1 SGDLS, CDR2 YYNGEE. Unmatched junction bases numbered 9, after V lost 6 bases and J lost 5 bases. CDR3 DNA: TGTGCCAGCACCCGGACAGGGGGCTTAGAAACTGAAGCTTTCTTT. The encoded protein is CASTRTGGLETEAFF.

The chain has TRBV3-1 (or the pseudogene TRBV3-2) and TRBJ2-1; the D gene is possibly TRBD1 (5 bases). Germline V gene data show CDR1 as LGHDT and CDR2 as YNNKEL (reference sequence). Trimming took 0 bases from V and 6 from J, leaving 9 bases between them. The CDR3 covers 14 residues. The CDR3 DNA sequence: TGTGCCAGCAGCCAAGATTTCACAGGCAATGAGCAGTTCTTC. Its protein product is CASSQDFTGNEQFF.

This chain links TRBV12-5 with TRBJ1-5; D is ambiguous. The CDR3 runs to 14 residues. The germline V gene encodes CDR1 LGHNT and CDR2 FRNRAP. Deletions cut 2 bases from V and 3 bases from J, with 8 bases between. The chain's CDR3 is CASGLKQPNQPQHF. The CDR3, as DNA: TGTGCTAGTGGTTTGAAACAGCCCAATCAGCCCCAGCATTTT.

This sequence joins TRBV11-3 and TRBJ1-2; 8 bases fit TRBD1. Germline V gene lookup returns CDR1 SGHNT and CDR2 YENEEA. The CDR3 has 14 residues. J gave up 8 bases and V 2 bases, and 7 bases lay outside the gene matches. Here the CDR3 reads CASSLRTGTYGYTF. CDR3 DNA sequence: TGTGCCAGCAGCTTACGGACAGGGACGTACGGCTACACCTTC.

CDR3 sequence reads: CASSSPLLRGQYF. The CDR3 nucleotides read TGTGCCAGCAGCTCGCCTCTCCTACGGGGGCAGTACTTC. The gene calls are TRBV7-9 and TRBJ2-7; D possibly corresponds to TRBD2 (5 bases). This CDR3 spans 13 amino acids. Germline CDR1 is SEHNR and CDR2 is FQNEAQ (reference sequence). V lost 4 bases and J lost 9, with 16 bases in between.

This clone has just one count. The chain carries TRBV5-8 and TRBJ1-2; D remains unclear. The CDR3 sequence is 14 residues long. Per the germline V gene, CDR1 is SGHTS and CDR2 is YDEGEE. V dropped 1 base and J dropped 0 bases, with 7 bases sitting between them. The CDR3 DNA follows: TGTGCCAGCAGCTTGACACCTTCTAACTATGGCTACACCTTC. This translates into CASSLTPSNYGYTF.

For the CDR3, the DNA is TGCGCCAGCAGCCCGAGGGGGACCTATGGCTACACCTTC. Translating it yields CASSPRGTYGYTF. This chain uses TRBV5-1 with TRBJ1-2; tentative D call: TRBD1 (6 bases). The germline CDR1 and CDR2 sequences are SGHRS and YFSETQ. There are 13 residues in the CDR3. The germline V and J ends were trimmed by 4 bases and 4 bases, with 11 bases remaining between them. The full variable domain, in which reference TRBV5-1 and TRBJ1-2 provide the parts outside the CDR3, is KAGVTQTPRYLIKTRGQQVTLSCSPISGHRSVSWYQQTPGQGLQFLFEYFSETQRNKGNFPGRFSGRQFSNSRSEMNVSTLELGDSALYLCASSPRGTYGYTFGSGTRLTVV.

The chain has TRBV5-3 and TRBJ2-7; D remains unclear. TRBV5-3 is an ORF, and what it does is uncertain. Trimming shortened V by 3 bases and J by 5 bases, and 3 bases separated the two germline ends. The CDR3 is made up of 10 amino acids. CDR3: CARSCDEQYF. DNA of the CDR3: TGTGCCAGAAGCTGCGACGAGCAGTACTTC.

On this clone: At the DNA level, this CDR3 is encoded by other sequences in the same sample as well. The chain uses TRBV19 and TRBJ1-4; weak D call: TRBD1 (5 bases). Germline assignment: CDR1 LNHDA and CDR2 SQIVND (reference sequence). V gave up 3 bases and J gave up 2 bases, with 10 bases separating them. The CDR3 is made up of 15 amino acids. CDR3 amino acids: CASSIGGSTNEKLFF. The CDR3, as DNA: TGTGCCAGTAGTATCGGGGGGTCGACTAATGAAAAACTGTTTTTT.

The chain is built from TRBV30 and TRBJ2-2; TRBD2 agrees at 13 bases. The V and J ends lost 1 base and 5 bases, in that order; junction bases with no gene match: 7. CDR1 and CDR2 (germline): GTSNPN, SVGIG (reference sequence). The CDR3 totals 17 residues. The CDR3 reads CAWSGTSGRDWTGELFF. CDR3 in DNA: TGTGCCTGGAGTGGGACTAGCGGGAGAGATTGGACCGGGGAGCTGTTTTTT. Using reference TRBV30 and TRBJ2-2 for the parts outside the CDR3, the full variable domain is SQTIHQWPATLVQPVGSPLSLECTVEGTSNPNLYWYRQAAGRGLQLLFYSVGIGQISSEVPQNLSASRPQDRQFILSSKKLLLSDSGFYLCAWSGTSGRDWTGELFFGEGSRLTVL.

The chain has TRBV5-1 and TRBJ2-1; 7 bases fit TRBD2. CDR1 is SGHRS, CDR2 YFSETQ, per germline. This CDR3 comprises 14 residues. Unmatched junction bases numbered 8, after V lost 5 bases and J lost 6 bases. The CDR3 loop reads CASSYSGQSNEQFF. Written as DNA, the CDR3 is TGCGCCAGCAGTTATAGCGGGCAAAGCAATGAGCAGTTCTTC. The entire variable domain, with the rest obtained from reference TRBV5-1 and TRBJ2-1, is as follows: KAGVTQTPRYLIKTRGQQVTLSCSPISGHRSVSWYQQTPGQGLQFLFEYFSETQRNKGNFPGRFSGRQFSNSRSEMNVSTLELGDSALYLCASSYSGQSNEQFFGPGTRLTVL.

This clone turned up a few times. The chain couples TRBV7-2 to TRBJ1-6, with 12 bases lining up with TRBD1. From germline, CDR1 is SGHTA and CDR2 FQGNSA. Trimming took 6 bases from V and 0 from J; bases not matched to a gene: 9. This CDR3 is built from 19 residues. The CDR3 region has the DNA TGTGCCAGCAGTACCGGGACAGGGGGCCCCAGCTCCTATAATTCACCCCTCCACTTT. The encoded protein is CASSTGTGGPSSYNSPLHF.

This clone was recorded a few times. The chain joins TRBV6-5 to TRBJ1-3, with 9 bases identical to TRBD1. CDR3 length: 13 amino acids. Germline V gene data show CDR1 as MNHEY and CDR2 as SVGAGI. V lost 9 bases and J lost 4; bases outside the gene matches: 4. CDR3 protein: CASRTGAGNTIYF. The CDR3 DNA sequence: TGTGCCAGTCGGACAGGGGCAGGAAACACCATATATTTT.

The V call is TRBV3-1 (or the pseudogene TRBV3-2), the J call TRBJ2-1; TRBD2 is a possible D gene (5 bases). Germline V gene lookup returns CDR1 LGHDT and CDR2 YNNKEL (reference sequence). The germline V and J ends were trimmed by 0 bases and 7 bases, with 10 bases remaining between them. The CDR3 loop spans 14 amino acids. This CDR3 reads CASSQDSEVNEQFF. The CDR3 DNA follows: TGTGCCAGCAGCCAAGATAGCGAAGTAAATGAGCAGTTCTTC.

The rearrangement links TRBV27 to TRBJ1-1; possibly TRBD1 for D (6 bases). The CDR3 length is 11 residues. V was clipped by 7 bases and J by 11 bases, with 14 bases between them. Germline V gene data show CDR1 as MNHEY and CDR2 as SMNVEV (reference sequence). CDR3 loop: CASTRGGSAFF. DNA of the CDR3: TGTGCCAGCACCAGGGGAGGGTCGGCTTTCTTT.

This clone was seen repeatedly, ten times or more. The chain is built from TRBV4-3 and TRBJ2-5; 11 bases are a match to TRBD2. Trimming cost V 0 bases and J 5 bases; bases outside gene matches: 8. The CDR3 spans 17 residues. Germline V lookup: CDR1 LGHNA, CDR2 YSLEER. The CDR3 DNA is TGCGCCAGCAGCCAAGATAACCCTAGCGGGGGGACGGAGACCCAGTACTTC. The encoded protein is CASSQDNPSGGTETQYF.

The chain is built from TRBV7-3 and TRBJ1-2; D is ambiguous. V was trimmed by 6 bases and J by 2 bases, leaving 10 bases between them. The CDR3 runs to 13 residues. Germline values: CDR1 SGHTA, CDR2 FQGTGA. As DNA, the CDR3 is TGTGCCAGCAGTTTCGACAACAACTATGGCTACACCTTC. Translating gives CASSFDNNYGYTF.

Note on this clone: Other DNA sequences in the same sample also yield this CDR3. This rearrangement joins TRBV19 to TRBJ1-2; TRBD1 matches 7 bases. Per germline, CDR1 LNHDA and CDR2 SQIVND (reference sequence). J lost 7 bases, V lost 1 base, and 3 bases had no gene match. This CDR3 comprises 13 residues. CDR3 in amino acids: CASSIVGGSGYTF. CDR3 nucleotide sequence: TGTGCCAGTAGTATAGTAGGGGGCTCTGGCTACACCTTC. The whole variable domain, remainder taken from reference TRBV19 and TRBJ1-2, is DGGITQSPKYLFRKEGQNVTLSCEQNLNHDAMYWYRQDPGQGLRLIYYSQIVNDFQKGDIAEGYSVSREKKESFPLTVTSAQKNPTAFYLCASSIVGGSGYTFGSGTRLTVV.

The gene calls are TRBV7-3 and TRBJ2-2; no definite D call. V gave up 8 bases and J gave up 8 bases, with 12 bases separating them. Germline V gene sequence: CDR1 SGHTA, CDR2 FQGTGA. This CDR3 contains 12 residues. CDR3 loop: CASSPLAGELFF. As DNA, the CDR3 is TGTGCCAGCTCCCCGTTGGCTGGGGAGCTGTTTTTT.

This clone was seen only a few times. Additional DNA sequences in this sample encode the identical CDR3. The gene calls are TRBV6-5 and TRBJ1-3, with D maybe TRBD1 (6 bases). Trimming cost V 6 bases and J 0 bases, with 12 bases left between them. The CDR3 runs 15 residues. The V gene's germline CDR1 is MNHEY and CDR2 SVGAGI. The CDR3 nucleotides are TGTGCCAGCAGCCTCGGACAGCACTCTGGAAACACCATATATTTT. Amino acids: CASSLGQHSGNTIYF.

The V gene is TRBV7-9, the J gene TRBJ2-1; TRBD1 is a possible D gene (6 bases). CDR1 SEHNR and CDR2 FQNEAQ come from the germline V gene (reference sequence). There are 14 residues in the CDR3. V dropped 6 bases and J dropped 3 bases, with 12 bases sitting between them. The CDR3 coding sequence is TGTGCCAGCAGTAACAGGGATGTCTACAATGAGCAGTTCTTC. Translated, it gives CASSNRDVYNEQFF.